Presented here are 12 T cell receptor beta chains from one specimen sequenced in a study of blood T cell repertoires in COVID-19. Data came from immunoSEQ multiplex PCR; TCRdb stores just in-frame clones and leaves some out. The repertoire holds under 150,000 clones, with 85% as singletons. Material for sequencing was peripheral blood. All receptors come from a human donor in a cohort sampled during active COVID-19.

The CDR3 DNA follows: TGCGCCAGCAGCCAAGTTCTATCAGGGGCCAATTCACCCCTCCACTTT. Translated, it gives CASSQVLSGANSPLHF. This chain links TRBV4-1 with TRBJ1-6; D possibly corresponds to TRBD1 (6 bases). The germline V gene encodes CDR1 MGHRA and CDR2 YSYEKL. The CDR3 extends over 16 amino acids. Trimming took off 1 base at V and 7 bases at J, with 14 bases between the two ends.

The chain links TRBV6-2 or TRBV6-3 to TRBJ1-1; possibly TRBD1 for D (5 bases). Germline V gives CDR1 MNHEY, CDR2 SVGEGT. The V end lost 2 bases, the J end lost 10 bases, and 17 bases lay between the germline ends. The CDR3 spans 14 residues. CDR3 in DNA: TGTGCCAGCAGTTACGGCGGGACGGCGGATCGAGCTTTCTTT. It is translated as CASSYGGTADRAFF.

The chain recombines TRBV6-5 with TRBJ2-2; TRBD1 aligns across 7 bases. The V gene end was trimmed by 4 bases and the J gene end by 0 bases; junction bases not matched to a gene: 2. The germline gives CDR1 MNHEY, CDR2 SVGAGI. CDR3 length: 15 residues. DNA of the CDR3: TGTGCCAGCAGTTCCGGGACAGCGAACACCGGGGAGCTGTTTTTT. It translates to CASSSGTANTGELFF.

The CDR3 sequence: CAISEMRGQPQHF. In DNA form, the CDR3 reads TGTGCCATCAGTGAGATGCGGGGTCAGCCCCAGCATTTT. The V gene is TRBV10-3, the J gene TRBJ1-5; D remains unclear. V dropped 2 bases and J dropped 6 bases, with 8 bases sitting between them. Germline V gene data show CDR1 as ENHRY and CDR2 as SYGVKD. The CDR3 consists of 13 residues.

The rearrangement uses TRBV15 and TRBJ1-2; the D is unclear. The V gene lost 9 bases and the J gene lost 2 bases, with 10 bases spanning the gap. The germline V gene encodes CDR1 LNHNV and CDR2 YYDKDF (reference sequence). The CDR3 loop spans 12 amino acids. DNA of the CDR3: TGTGCCACGTCGGAGAACAACTATGGCTACACCTTC. Translation: CATSENNYGYTF.

The chain combines TRBV27 with TRBJ2-5, with 7 bases matching TRBD2. This CDR3 contains 14 residues. The germline V gene has CDR1 MNHEY and CDR2 SMNVEV (reference sequence). After removal of 5 bases from V and 5 bases from J, the junction contained 8 bases not matched to a gene. The CDR3 spells CASSRGGAAETQYF. CDR3 coding DNA: TGTGCCAGCAGTCGGGGAGGGGCAGCGGAGACCCAGTACTTC.

This sequence joins TRBV6-6 and TRBJ2-5; D is unresolved. Between the trimmed V and J ends, which lost 4 bases and 5 bases, there was a span of 8 bases. CDR1 MNHNY and CDR2 SVGAGI come from the germline V gene (reference sequence). The CDR3 runs to 12 residues. CDR3 sequence (DNA): TGTGCCAGCAGTTGGAGTGGGGAGACCCAGTACTTC. It encodes CASSWSGETQYF.

The chain recombines TRBV7-2 with TRBJ2-5, with 10 nucleotides matching TRBD1. V trimming: 4 bases; J trimming: 5 bases; junction bases outside the gene matches: 7. The CDR3 totals 15 residues. Germline assignment: CDR1 SGHTA and CDR2 FQGNSA. CDR3: CASSSDRGRSETQYF. Here the CDR3 DNA reads TGTGCCAGCAGCTCCGACAGGGGGCGCAGCGAGACCCAGTACTTC.

The chain recombines TRBV2 with TRBJ1-4; TRBD1 aligns across 8 bases. The germline V gene has CDR1 SNHLY and CDR2 FYNNEI. The junction had 12 bases not matched to a gene; V was cut back by 5 bases and J by 7 bases. There are 16 residues in the CDR3. CDR3 in amino acids: CASSLGQGRVVEKLFF. CDR3 bases: TGTGCCAGCAGTCTTGGACAGGGTAGGGTGGTTGAAAAACTGTTTTTT.

The CDR3 sequence is CASSETPTGGDGYTF. The CDR3 DNA follows: TGTGCCAGCAGTGAAACGCCGACAGGGGGCGATGGCTACACCTTC. V usage is TRBV2 and J usage is TRBJ1-2, with 10 bases lining up with TRBD1. This CDR3 is 15 amino acids long. CDR1 SNHLY and CDR2 FYNNEI come from the germline V gene. Trimming cost V 2 bases and J 6 bases; bases outside gene matches: 6. Variable domain in full (rest from reference TRBV2 and TRBJ1-2): EPEVTQTPSHQVTQMGQEVILRCVPISNHLYFYWYRQILGQKVEFLVSFYNNEISEKSEIFDDQFSVERPDGSNFTLKIRSTKLEDSAMYFCASSETPTGGDGYTFGSGTRLTVV.

The chain employs TRBV6-4 and TRBJ2-1; TRBD1 agrees at 8 bases. The CDR3 spans 14 residues. Germline V lookup: CDR1 MRHNA, CDR2 SNTAGT. J was trimmed by 7 bases and V by 5 bases; bases with no gene match: 7. CDR3 sequence reads: CASSHRTGINEQFF. DNA for the CDR3: TGTGCCAGCAGTCACAGGACAGGGATTAATGAGCAGTTCTTC.

The chain links TRBV10-1 to TRBJ2-3; no definite D call. Germline loops: CDR1 WNHNN, CDR2 SYGVQD (reference sequence). The CDR3 sequence is 14 residues long. Trimming shortened V by 4 bases and J by 1 base, and 9 bases separated the two germline ends. The CDR3 region has the DNA TGCGCCAGCAGTGTCTCCGGAGGCACAGATACGCAGTATTTT. Translated, it gives CASSVSGGTDTQYF.